The clone carrying this T cell receptor beta chain was seen many times. TCRdb analysed the reads with MiXCR anew, one entry per CDR3 protein. The sample lists hundreds of thousands of distinct CDR3 sequences, roughly 16% occurring once. The data belong to a study of T cell repertoires in cytomegalovirus infection. This CDR3 comprises 15 residues. V was clipped by 1 base and J by 0 bases, with 9 bases between them. Germline V CDR1 and CDR2: SGHTA, FQGNSA. This clonotype originated in a human donor in good health (CMV status not recorded). Some clones in this sample may be carry-over from other donors' samples. Sequencing was performed on PBMCs. The gene calls are TRBV7-2 and TRBJ1-1; D gene unclear. In nucleotides, the CDR3 is TGTGCCAGCAGCTTAGGTCTCAGGCTGAACACTGAAGCTTTCTTT. It is translated as CASSLGLRLNTEAFF.